This TCR beta chain was sequenced for a study of shared clonotypes between healthy human individuals. Study-wide findings and caveats: For sorted subsets, rarefaction showed incomplete sequencing despite large depth. The researchers took only blood, and tissue repertoires probably look different. Shared across a handful of donors were around 5% of the naive CD4 clonotypes.

The assay was carried out at the deep level. TCRdb keeps only in-frame clones here, not all; method: immunoSEQ multiplex PCR. The table shows some 2,500,000 clones, with 92% occurring only once. Trimming shortened V by 2 bases and J by 4 bases, and 14 bases separated the two germline ends. The CDR3 is 15 residues long. Germline V gene data show CDR1 as MNHNY and CDR2 as SVGAGI (reference sequence). Comments on this clone: What it recognizes is unknown.

This receptor was taken from a man between 18 and 35 years old in good health. Some clones in this sample may be carry-over from other donors' samples. The gene calls are TRBV6-6 and TRBJ2-5, with a possible D match to TRBD2 (6 bases). The sequenced material came from naive CD4+ T cells from PBMCs. Subset in this sample: CD45RA+ positively selected. In nucleotides, the CDR3 is TGTGCCAGCAGTTACGGGGGACTCCCCCCAGAGACCCAGTACTTC. The encoded protein is CASSYGGLPPETQYF.